Listed below are T cell receptor beta chains from one sample, sequenced in a study of blood T cell repertoires in COVID-19. This table comes from immunoSEQ multiplex PCR, and its TCRdb copy is limited to in-frame clones, with some not included. The repertoire consists of 150,000 to 200,000 clones, with around 85% occurring once and the leading ten covering about 2%. The material sequenced was peripheral blood. The receptor set was obtained from a man aged 70-80 years with active or convalescent COVID-19. Both conserved end residues are part of each CDR3. A D gene is named only where the DNA matches it firmly. Clone size is given for some rows only: seen once, a few or many times, or a class if the clone is expanded.

V gene: TRBV2; J gene: TRBJ1-5; clone size: once; D gene: -; CDR3 protein: CASAWGEGGNQPQHF; CDR3 DNA: TGTGCCAGCGCATGGGGGGAAGGGGGCAATCAGCCCCAGCATTTT
V gene: TRBV6-5; J gene: TRBJ1-1; clone size: -; D gene: -; CDR3 protein: CASRNAGGRTEAFF; CDR3 DNA: TGTGCCAGCAGGAACGCCGGGGGAAGGACTGAAGCTTTCTTT
V gene: TRBV24-1; J gene: TRBJ1-4; clone size: -; D gene: -; CDR3 protein: CATSPGRSTNEKLFF; CDR3 DNA: TGTGCCACCAGCCCGGGGAGGTCAACTAATGAAAAACTGTTTTTT
V gene: TRBV6-5; J gene: TRBJ2-1; clone size: -; D gene: TRBD2; CDR3 protein: CASSSTGTSDLF; CDR3 DNA: TGTGCCAGCAGCTCAACGGGGACTAGCGACCTCTTC
V gene: TRBV27; J gene: TRBJ1-6; clone size: -; D gene: -; CDR3 protein: CASTQQGSYSPLHF; CDR3 DNA: TGTGCCAGCACCCAACAGGGATCGTATTCACCCCTCCACTTT
V gene: TRBV27; J gene: TRBJ1-6; clone size: -; D gene: -; CDR3 protein: CASRTDYNSPLHF; CDR3 DNA: TGTGCCAGCCGGACAGACTATAATTCACCCCTCCACTTT
V gene: TRBV29-1; J gene: TRBJ2-1; clone size: -; D gene: -; CDR3 protein: CSVVGDYNEQFF; CDR3 DNA: TGCAGCGTTGTAGGGGATTACAATGAGCAGTTCTTC
V gene: TRBV28; J gene: TRBJ2-7; clone size: -; D gene: -; CDR3 protein: CASSRTALRPYEQYF; CDR3 DNA: TGTGCCAGCAGCCGGACAGCGTTACGACCCTACGAGCAGTACTTC
V gene: TRBV18; J gene: TRBJ1-2; clone size: -; D gene: TRBD1; CDR3 protein: CASSPRRQGDYGYTF; CDR3 DNA: TGTGCCAGCTCACCACGTAGACAGGGAGACTATGGCTACACCTTC
V gene: TRBV28; J gene: TRBJ1-5; clone size: -; D gene: -; CDR3 protein: CASSSAVGSNQPQHF; CDR3 DNA: TGTGCCAGCAGTTCCGCGGTCGGGAGCAATCAGCCCCAGCATTTT
V gene: TRBV19; J gene: TRBJ1-6; clone size: -; D gene: TRBD1; CDR3 protein: CASSTSPGQGSSSYNSPLHF; CDR3 DNA: TGTGCCAGTAGTACTTCCCCGGGACAGGGCTCAAGCTCCTATAATTCACCCCTCCACTTT
V gene: TRBV5-1; J gene: TRBJ2-3; clone size: -; D gene: -; CDR3 protein: CASSLTGEAFGLSDTQYF; CDR3 DNA: TGCGCCAGCAGCTTGACAGGGGAGGCTTTCGGTCTTTCAGATACGCAGTATTTT
V gene: TRBV15; J gene: TRBJ2-2; clone size: -; D gene: -; CDR3 protein: CATSRGILGTGELFF; CDR3 DNA: TGTGCCACCAGCAGGGGCATCCTGGGTACCGGGGAGCTGTTTTTT
V gene: TRBV12-3/TRBV12-4; J gene: TRBJ1-6; clone size: once; D gene: -; CDR3 protein: CASGPGPLHF; CDR3 DNA: TGTGCCAGCGGCCCGGGACCCCTCCACTTT
V gene: TRBV11-2; J gene: TRBJ2-1; clone size: -; D gene: -; CDR3 protein: CASSLGWGSGNEQFF; CDR3 DNA: TGTGCCAGCAGCTTAGGGTGGGGATCAGGGAATGAGCAGTTCTTC
V gene: TRBV7-9; J gene: TRBJ2-7; clone size: -; D gene: -; CDR3 protein: CASSLGTESYEQYF; CDR3 DNA: TGTGCCAGCAGCTTAGGGACAGAATCCTACGAGCAGTACTTC
V gene: TRBV29-1; J gene: TRBJ2-3; clone size: -; D gene: -; CDR3 protein: CSVQKHRGPGADTQYF; CDR3 DNA: TGCAGCGTCCAAAAACATAGAGGCCCTGGTGCAGATACGCAGTATTTT
V gene: TRBV30; J gene: TRBJ2-7; clone size: -; D gene: -; CDR3 protein: CAWSFDAYYEQYF; CDR3 DNA: TGTGCCTGGAGTTTTGATGCGTACTACGAGCAGTACTTC
V gene: TRBV27; J gene: TRBJ2-1; clone size: -; D gene: -; CDR3 protein: CASSFLASYNEQFF; CDR3 DNA: TGTGCCAGCAGTTTTCTAGCCTCCTACAATGAGCAGTTCTTC
V gene: TRBV2; J gene: TRBJ1-2; clone size: -; D gene: -; CDR3 protein: CASSTGRGSGYTF; CDR3 DNA: TGTGCCAGCAGCACCGGTCGAGGTAGCGGCTACACCTTC
V gene: TRBV7-9; J gene: TRBJ1-2; clone size: -; D gene: -; CDR3 protein: CASSPGWGRGYTF; CDR3 DNA: TGTGCCAGCAGCCCGGGCTGGGGGCGTGGCTACACCTTC
V gene: TRBV10-2; J gene: TRBJ2-7; clone size: -; D gene: -; CDR3 protein: CATLGTFYEQYF; CDR3 DNA: TGCGCCACCCTAGGGACATTCTACGAGCAGTACTTC
V gene: TRBV19; J gene: TRBJ2-5; clone size: -; D gene: TRBD1; CDR3 protein: CASSMRTGQETQYF; CDR3 DNA: TGTGCCAGTAGTATGCGGACAGGACAAGAGACCCAGTACTTC
V gene: TRBV5-1; J gene: TRBJ2-1; clone size: -; D gene: TRBD1; CDR3 protein: CASSSQPGQVNNEQFF; CDR3 DNA: TGCGCCAGCAGCTCCCAACCGGGACAGGTGAACAATGAGCAGTTCTTC
V gene: TRBV6-5; J gene: TRBJ1-1; clone size: -; D gene: -; CDR3 protein: CASSYQGRDTEAFF; CDR3 DNA: TGTGCCAGCAGTTACCAGGGGAGGGACACTGAAGCTTTCTTT
V gene: TRBV4-1; J gene: TRBJ1-3; clone size: few; D gene: -; CDR3 protein: CASRNRDTKEYGNTIYF; CDR3 DNA: TGCGCCAGCCGAAACCGGGACACCAAAGAATATGGAAACACCATATATTTT
V gene: TRBV27; J gene: TRBJ2-4; clone size: -; D gene: -; CDR3 protein: CASSLEFRLKNIQYF; CDR3 DNA: TGTGCCAGCAGCCTGGAGTTCCGGTTGAAAAACATTCAGTACTTC
V gene: TRBV28; J gene: TRBJ2-6; clone size: -; D gene: -; CDR3 protein: CASLGQGWSGANVLTF; CDR3 DNA: TGTGCCAGCCTGGGGCAGGGATGGTCTGGGGCCAACGTCCTGACTTTC
V gene: TRBV2; J gene: TRBJ1-2; clone size: -; D gene: -; CDR3 protein: CASSDRTSYGYTF; CDR3 DNA: TGTGCCAGCAGCGACAGGACCTCCTATGGCTACACCTTC
V gene: TRBV28; J gene: TRBJ2-7; clone size: -; D gene: TRBD2; CDR3 protein: CASSWGLALPYEQYF; CDR3 DNA: TGTGCCAGCAGTTGGGGACTAGCGCTGCCCTACGAGCAGTACTTC
V gene: TRBV28; J gene: TRBJ2-1; clone size: -; D gene: TRBD1; CDR3 protein: CASSLGPRDRGTPGSSYNEQFF; CDR3 DNA: TGTGCCAGCAGTTTGGGACCCCGGGACAGGGGAACGCCCGGAAGCTCCTACAATGAGCAGTTCTTC
V gene: TRBV10-2; J gene: TRBJ2-3; clone size: -; D gene: TRBD2; CDR3 protein: CASSTSGSPPDTQYF; CDR3 DNA: TGCGCCAGCAGCACTAGCGGGAGCCCCCCAGATACGCAGTATTTT
V gene: TRBV6-4; J gene: TRBJ1-5; clone size: -; D gene: -; CDR3 protein: CASSDGTDDSNQPQHF; CDR3 DNA: TGTGCCAGCAGTGACGGAACAGACGATAGCAATCAGCCCCAGCATTTT
V gene: TRBV7-9; J gene: TRBJ2-7; clone size: once; D gene: -; CDR3 protein: CASSLFGQGLIYEQYF; CDR3 DNA: TGTGCCAGCAGCTTATTTGGGCAGGGTTTGATCTACGAGCAGTACTTC
V gene: TRBV28; J gene: TRBJ1-6; clone size: few; D gene: -; CDR3 protein: CASSPLPRGNSPLHF; CDR3 DNA: TGTGCCAGCAGTCCCCTGCCTCGGGGGAATTCACCCCTCCACTTT
V gene: TRBV6-5; J gene: TRBJ2-7; clone size: -; D gene: TRBD1; CDR3 protein: CASLPAGGFNEQYF; CDR3 DNA: TGTGCCAGCCTTCCGGCAGGGGGCTTCAACGAGCAGTACTTC
V gene: TRBV11-2; J gene: TRBJ2-7; clone size: -; D gene: -; CDR3 protein: CASSLDLDRYEQYF; CDR3 DNA: TGTGCCAGCAGCTTAGATCTCGACAGGTACGAGCAGTACTTC
V gene: TRBV6-5; J gene: TRBJ1-6; clone size: -; D gene: -; CDR3 protein: CASSSGVYNSPLHF; CDR3 DNA: TGTGCCAGCAGTTCGGGAGTGTACAATTCACCCCTCCACTTT
V gene: TRBV28; J gene: TRBJ1-6; clone size: -; D gene: TRBD1; CDR3 protein: CASRTGGSNSPLHF; CDR3 DNA: TGTGCCAGCAGGACAGGGGGCTCTAATTCACCCCTCCACTTT
V gene: TRBV19; J gene: TRBJ2-1; clone size: -; D gene: -; CDR3 protein: CASSPRQGFNNEQFF; CDR3 DNA: TGTGCCAGTAGTCCAAGGCAGGGTTTCAACAATGAGCAGTTCTTC
V gene: TRBV29-1; J gene: TRBJ2-7; clone size: few; D gene: TRBD1; CDR3 protein: CSALQGMGYEQYF; CDR3 DNA: TGCAGCGCGTTACAGGGGATGGGCTACGAGCAGTACTTC
V gene: TRBV28; J gene: TRBJ1-6; clone size: -; D gene: -; CDR3 protein: CASGNPGQGASPLHF; CDR3 DNA: TGTGCCAGCGGAAATCCCGGACAAGGCGCTTCACCCCTCCACTTT
V gene: TRBV28; J gene: TRBJ2-5; clone size: -; D gene: TRBD1; CDR3 protein: CASQKGQGISETQYF; CDR3 DNA: TGTGCCAGCCAGAAAGGACAGGGGATTTCAGAGACCCAGTACTTC
V gene: TRBV7-2; J gene: TRBJ1-6; clone size: -; D gene: TRBD1; CDR3 protein: CASSLARDSRYNSPLHF; CDR3 DNA: TGTGCCAGCAGCCTCGCCCGGGACAGCCGTTATAATTCACCCCTCCACTTT
V gene: TRBV5-1; J gene: TRBJ1-1; clone size: -; D gene: -; CDR3 protein: CASSLVGADTEAFF; CDR3 DNA: TGCGCCAGCAGCTTGGTAGGGGCAGACACTGAAGCTTTCTTT
V gene: TRBV5-1; J gene: TRBJ2-7; clone size: -; D gene: TRBD2; CDR3 protein: CASSWGLAGYPFSDEQYF; CDR3 DNA: TGCGCCAGCAGCTGGGGACTAGCGGGATATCCCTTTAGCGACGAGCAGTACTTC
V gene: TRBV30; J gene: TRBJ1-1; clone size: -; D gene: TRBD1; CDR3 protein: CAWEGQLNTEAFF; CDR3 DNA: TGTGCCTGGGAGGGACAGTTGAACACTGAAGCTTTCTTT
V gene: TRBV28; J gene: TRBJ2-5; clone size: -; D gene: -; CDR3 protein: CASSPSRGGGLFRQYF; CDR3 DNA: TGTGCCAGCAGCCCAAGCCGAGGGGGGGGCCTTTTTAGACAGTACTTC
V gene: TRBV28; J gene: TRBJ2-4; clone size: -; D gene: TRBD2; CDR3 protein: CASSRVGVAGFLAKNIQYF; CDR3 DNA: TGTGCCAGCAGCCGCGTCGGGGTAGCGGGCTTCTTAGCCAAAAACATTCAGTACTTC
V gene: TRBV6-5; J gene: TRBJ2-5; clone size: -; D gene: -; CDR3 protein: CASTERETQYF; CDR3 DNA: TGTGCCAGCACAGAACGAGAGACCCAGTACTTC
V gene: TRBV5-1; J gene: TRBJ2-1; clone size: -; D gene: TRBD1; CDR3 protein: CASSQTGNEQFF; CDR3 DNA: TGCGCCAGCAGCCAGACAGGGAATGAGCAGTTCTTC